This T cell receptor (beta chain) was captured in a study of long-term antiretroviral therapy in people with HIV. Version v3.0 of the immunoSEQ assay was performed at survey level. TCRdb's copy holds only in-frame clones and misses some; the assay was immunoSEQ multiplex PCR. The table records 25,000 to 35,000 clones, roughly 93% of them present only once. The germline V gene has CDR1 MNHEY and CDR2 SVGAGI. V was trimmed by 5 bases and J by 2 bases, leaving 4 bases between them. The CDR3 extends over 11 amino acids. This TCR came from a man aged 45-65 years with HIV. This chain joins TRBV6-5 and TRBJ2-7; D unclear. Sequences were derived from unsorted PBMCs, sampled approximately 7.1 years after starting antiretroviral therapy. CDR3 sequence (DNA): TGTGCCAGCAGTCAGGCCTACGAGCAGTACTTC. Amino acid sequence: CASSQAYEQYF.